A selection of T cell receptor beta chains follows, all from one sample in a study of cytomegalovirus exposure and HLA in healthy donors. Sequencing used immunoSEQ multiplex PCR; TCRdb keeps in-frame clones, though not all of them. The sample data list some 110,000 clones. Sequencing was performed on PBMCs. Every receptor here comes from a man aged 30 to 45 in good health and CMV-seronegative. Each CDR3 is given with its conserved first and last residue. D genes are given only for firm matches.

D	V	J	DNA	CDR3
TRBD1	TRBV28	TRBJ2-7	TGTGCCAGCAGTATCCCGACCCGGGACAGGGGGCGCGAGCAGTACTTC	CASSIPTRDRGREQYF
.	TRBV11-3	TRBJ1-1	TGTGCCAGCAGCTTAGTAGAAAACACTGAAGCTTTCTTT	CASSLVENTEAFF
.	TRBV27	TRBJ1-1	TGTGCCAGCAGCTCTTTCGACGGGGCTTTCTTT	CASSSFDGAFF
TRBD1	TRBV7-9	TRBJ1-6	TGTGCCAGCAGCTTAGCGGGGACAGGGGTCTCACCCCTCCACTTT	CASSLAGTGVSPLHF
TRBD2	TRBV6-4	TRBJ2-5	TGTGCCAGCAAGCGGCTTAGCGGGAATTACCAAGAGACCCAGTACTTC	CASKRLSGNYQETQYF
.	TRBV6-6	TRBJ1-6	TGTGCCAGCAGCACCGGACGGTCGGGAGGATCACCCCTCCACTTT	CASSTGRSGGSPLHF
TRBD2	TRBV29-1	TRBJ2-7	TGCAGCGTTCTTGGACTAGCGAACGAGCAGTACTTC	CSVLGLANEQYF
TRBD1	TRBV19	TRBJ2-3	TGTGCCAGTAGTATAGGCGCAGGGGGTAGAACAGATACGCAGTATTTT	CASSIGAGGRTDTQYF
.	TRBV28	TRBJ2-2	TGTGCCAGCAGATCCCGTCGGTCGGGGGGCGAAAAAGTTTACACCGGGGAGCTGTTTTTT	CASRSRRSGGEKVYTGELFF
TRBD2	TRBV28	TRBJ2-1	TGTGCCAGCAGTCTCGGCCGGAGGACTAGCGGGAGCTATGAGCAGTTCTTC	CASSLGRRTSGSYEQFF
TRBD1	TRBV2	TRBJ2-3	TGTGCCAGCTTGCGGACAGGGACTGGGGATCCGCAGTATTTT	CASLRTGTGDPQYF
.	TRBV5-1	TRBJ2-3	TGCGCCAGTGGGAGGCGTGGCACAGATACGCAGTATTTT	CASGRRGTDTQYF
TRBD1	TRBV5-1	TRBJ2-2	TGCGCCAGCAGCTCGGACAGGGAGAACACCGGGGAGCTGTTTTTT	CASSSDRENTGELFF
TRBD1	TRBV5-1	TRBJ2-1	TGCGCCAGCAGCTCCGGGACAGGAAACAATGAGCAGTTCTTC	CASSSGTGNNEQFF
TRBD2	TRBV4-3	TRBJ2-7	TGCGCCAGCAGCCAAGTAGTAGCGGGAGGTGACGAGCAGTACTTC	CASSQVVAGGDEQYF
.	TRBV5-8	TRBJ1-1	TGTGCCAGCAGCTGGCTTCGGAACACTGAAGCTTTCTTT	CASSWLRNTEAFF
.	TRBV28	TRBJ1-1	TGTGCCAGCAGTTTTGGGGGGGCCCGTGAAGCTTTCTTT	CASSFGGAREAFF
TRBD2	TRBV28	TRBJ2-7	TGTGCCAGCGCCGGGACTAGCGGGGTCCACGAGCAGTACTTC	CASAGTSGVHEQYF
TRBD1	TRBV5-4	TRBJ2-1	TGTGCCAGCAGCTTTGGGACAGACAATGAGCAGTTCTTC	CASSFGTDNEQFF
TRBD1	TRBV19	TRBJ1-5	TGTGCCAGTAGTACGACAGGGGGCGCATCCCGCAATCAGCCCCAGCATTTT	CASSTTGGASRNQPQHF
TRBD1	TRBV7-9	TRBJ2-7	TGTGCCAGCAGCCCTGATAGGGACAGCGGATCCTACGAGCAGTACTTC	CASSPDRDSGSYEQYF
.	TRBV18	TRBJ2-3	TGTGCCAGCTCAACTCCGACTCCTGTAGGAGATACGCAGTATTTT	CASSTPTPVGDTQYF
TRBD1	TRBV9	TRBJ2-6	TGTGCCAGCAGCGTAGGGGGACAGGGGGCTTCTGGGGCCAACGTCCTGACTTTC	CASSVGGQGASGANVLTF
TRBD2	TRBV6-5	TRBJ2-7	TGTGCCAGCACCAACGGGGGGAGGGGCGACGAGCAGTACTTC	CASTNGGRGDEQYF
.	TRBV7-2	TRBJ1-4	TGTGCCAGCAGCCCCGCGGAGGATAATGAAAAACTGTTTTTT	CASSPAEDNEKLFF
.	TRBV30	TRBJ2-3	TGTGCCTGGACGTTTAGCACAGATACGCAGTATTTT	CAWTFSTDTQYF
TRBD2	TRBV30	TRBJ2-1	TGTGCCTGGAGTCTCCTTTCCGGGACTAAAAGCGGTGAGCAGTTCTTC	CAWSLLSGTKSGEQFF
.	TRBV30	TRBJ1-1	TGTGCCTGGAGTGATAGGGGGAACACTGAAGCTTTCTTT	CAWSDRGNTEAFF
TRBD2	TRBV6-1	TRBJ2-7	TGTGCCAGCAGTGAGGTCGGACTAGCGGGGCATTACGAGCAGTACTTC	CASSEVGLAGHYEQYF
.	TRBV4-1	TRBJ2-3	TGCGCCAGCAGCCAAGATCTCCCTAGCACAGATACGCAGTATTTT	CASSQDLPSTDTQYF
TRBD1	TRBV18	TRBJ1-1	TGTGCCAGCTCACCACAGGTCGGGACAGGGAACACTGAAGCTTTCTTT	CASSPQVGTGNTEAFF
.	TRBV2	TRBJ1-5	TGTGCCAGCAGTGACAGGGGTTTAAGCAATCAGCCCCAGCATTTT	CASSDRGLSNQPQHF
TRBD2	TRBV29-1	TRBJ2-1	TGCAGCGTTGGAGGACTAGCGGGCAACAATGAGCAGTTCTTC	CSVGGLAGNNEQFF
.	TRBV2	TRBJ1-1	TGTGCCAGCAAGGGGGTCACTGAAGCTTTCTTT	CASKGVTEAFF
TRBD2	TRBV9	TRBJ2-5	TGTGCCAGCAGCGGTGAAGCGGGATTTAGTGGGACCCAGTACTTC	CASSGEAGFSGTQYF
.	TRBV5-4	TRBJ2-7	TGTGCCAGCAGTCCCGGGACTTCCCCATCCTACGAGCAGTACTTC	CASSPGTSPSYEQYF
.	TRBV29-1	TRBJ2-7	TGCAGCCCAGAGAGGGCCCCCTACGAGCAGTACTTC	CSPERAPYEQYF
TRBD2	TRBV29-1	TRBJ2-7	TGCAGCGTTGAGAGGCTAGCGGGAGGCCGGGAGCAGTACTTC	CSVERLAGGREQYF
TRBD1	TRBV10-3	TRBJ1-2	TGTGCCATCAGCCGATCGACAGGGGGGCAAAATGGCTACACCTTC	CAISRSTGGQNGYTF
.	TRBV30	TRBJ2-3	TGTGCCTGGAGTGTACCCCTGAGCGGATTCACAGATACGCAGTATTTT	CAWSVPLSGFTDTQYF
.	TRBV5-1	TRBJ2-2	TGCGCCAGCAGCTTGGAGGGGTCGACAGGTCCCGGGGAGCTGTTTTTT	CASSLEGSTGPGELFF
.	TRBV2	TRBJ2-5	TGTGCCAGCAGCGGTTTTCGGGGGACCCAGTACTTC	CASSGFRGTQYF
TRBD2	TRBV27	TRBJ2-1	TGTGCCAGCAGTTTCCGGACTAGCGGGGAAAGTGAGCAGTTCTTC	CASSFRTSGESEQFF
.	TRBV5-1	TRBJ1-2	TGCGCCAGCAGCCCATTCTCGGAGGGAATAGACGGCTACACCTTC	CASSPFSEGIDGYTF
TRBD2	TRBV2	TRBJ2-3	TGTGCCAGCAGTGAAGCGATAAGGACTAGCGGTGGCACAGATACGCAGTATTTT	CASSEAIRTSGGTDTQYF
.	TRBV5-1	TRBJ1-1	TGCGCCAGCAGCTCGGACAGCCACACTGAAGCTTTCTTT	CASSSDSHTEAFF
TRBD1	TRBV6-1	TRBJ1-6	TGTGCCAGCAGTGAGACGGTGACAGGGTACTCACCCCTCCACTTT	CASSETVTGYSPLHF
TRBD2	TRBV7-8	TRBJ2-5	TGTGCCGGTGGACTAGCGGGAGTTCGGGAGACCCAGTACTTC	CAGGLAGVRETQYF
TRBD2	TRBV11-2	TRBJ2-7	TGTGCCAGCAGCTCGGTAACCTTAGCGGGACTAAGCGAGCAGTACTTC	CASSSVTLAGLSEQYF
.	TRBV7-8	TRBJ2-3	TGTGCCAGCAGCTTAGTGACTAGAAGTCGGGGCACAGATACGCAGTATTTT	CASSLVTRSRGTDTQYF
TRBD1	TRBV5-1	TRBJ1-6	TGCGCCAGCAGCTTGAGGGGGCAAGTCTATAATTCACCCCTCCACTTT	CASSLRGQVYNSPLHF
.	TRBV18	TRBJ2-7	TGTGCCAGCTCCCCAGAGGAGGAGCAGTACTTC	CASSPEEEQYF
TRBD1	TRBV2	TRBJ2-2	TGTGCCAGCAAGGGACAGGGGAAGGACACCGGGGAGCTGTTTTTT	CASKGQGKDTGELFF
TRBD2	TRBV11-1	TRBJ2-5	TGTGCCAGCAGCCGCCTGGGATCGGGACTAGCGTCTGCCAGAGGGGCCCAGTACTTC	CASSRLGSGLASARGAQYF